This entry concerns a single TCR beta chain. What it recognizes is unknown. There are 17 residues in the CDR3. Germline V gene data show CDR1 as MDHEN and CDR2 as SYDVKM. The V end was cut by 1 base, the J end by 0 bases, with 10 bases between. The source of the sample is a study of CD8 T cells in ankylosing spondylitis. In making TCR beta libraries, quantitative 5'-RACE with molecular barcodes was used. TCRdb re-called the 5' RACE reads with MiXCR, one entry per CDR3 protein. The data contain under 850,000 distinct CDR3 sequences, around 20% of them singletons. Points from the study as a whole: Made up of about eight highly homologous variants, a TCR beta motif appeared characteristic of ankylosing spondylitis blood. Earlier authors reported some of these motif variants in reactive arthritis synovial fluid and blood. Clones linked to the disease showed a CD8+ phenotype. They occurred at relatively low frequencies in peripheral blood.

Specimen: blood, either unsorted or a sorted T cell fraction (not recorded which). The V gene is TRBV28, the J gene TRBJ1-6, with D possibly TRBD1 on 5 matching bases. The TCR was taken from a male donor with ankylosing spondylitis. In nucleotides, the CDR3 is TGTGCCAGCAGTTTATCCGCAGGGAGCTCCTATAATTCACCCCTCCACTTT. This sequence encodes CASSLSAGSSYNSPLHF.